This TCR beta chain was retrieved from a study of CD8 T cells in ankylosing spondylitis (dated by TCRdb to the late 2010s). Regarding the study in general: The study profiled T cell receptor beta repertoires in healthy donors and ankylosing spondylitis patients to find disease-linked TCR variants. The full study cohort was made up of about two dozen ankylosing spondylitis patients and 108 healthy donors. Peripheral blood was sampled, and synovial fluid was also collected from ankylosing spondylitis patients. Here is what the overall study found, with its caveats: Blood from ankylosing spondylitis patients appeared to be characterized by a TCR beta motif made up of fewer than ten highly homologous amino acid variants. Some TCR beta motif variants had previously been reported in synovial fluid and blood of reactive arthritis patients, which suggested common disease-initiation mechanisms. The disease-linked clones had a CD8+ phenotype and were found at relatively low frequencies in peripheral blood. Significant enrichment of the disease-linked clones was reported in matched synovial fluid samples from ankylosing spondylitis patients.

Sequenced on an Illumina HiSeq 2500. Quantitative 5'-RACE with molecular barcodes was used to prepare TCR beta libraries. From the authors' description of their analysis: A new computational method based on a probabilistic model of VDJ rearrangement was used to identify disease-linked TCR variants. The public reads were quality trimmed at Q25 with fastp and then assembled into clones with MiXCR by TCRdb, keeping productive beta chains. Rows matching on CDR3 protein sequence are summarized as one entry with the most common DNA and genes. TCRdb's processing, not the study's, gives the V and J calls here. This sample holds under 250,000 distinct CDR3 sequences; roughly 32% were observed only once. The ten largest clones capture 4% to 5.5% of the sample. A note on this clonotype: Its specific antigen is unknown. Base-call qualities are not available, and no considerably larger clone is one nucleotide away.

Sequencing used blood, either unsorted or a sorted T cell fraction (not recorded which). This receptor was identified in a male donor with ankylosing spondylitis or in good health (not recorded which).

The CDR3 in this case is CSAQQGVKDTQYF. The sequenced DNA is TGCAGTGCCCAACAGGGTGTCAAAGATACGCAGTATTTT. Recombination connected TRBV20-1 to TRBJ2-3; TRBD1 is a possible D gene, resting on 6 matching bases. The CDR3 sequence holds 13 residues, the cysteine and phenylalanine included. Only the CDR3 DNA is retained, 39 bases long and in frame from the first base. V loses 6 bases, J loses 5 bases, and the germline ends lie 15 bases apart. Based on the germline V gene (reference sequence), the CDR1 and CDR2 sequences are DFQATT and SNEGSKA.